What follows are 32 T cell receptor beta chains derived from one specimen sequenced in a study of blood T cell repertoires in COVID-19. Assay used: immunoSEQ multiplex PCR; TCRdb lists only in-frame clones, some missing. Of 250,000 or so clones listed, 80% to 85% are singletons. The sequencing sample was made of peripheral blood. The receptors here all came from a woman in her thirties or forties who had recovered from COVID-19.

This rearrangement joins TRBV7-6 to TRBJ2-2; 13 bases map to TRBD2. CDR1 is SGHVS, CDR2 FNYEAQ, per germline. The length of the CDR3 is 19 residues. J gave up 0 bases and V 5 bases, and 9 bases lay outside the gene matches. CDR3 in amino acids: CASSARTSGGESNTGELFF. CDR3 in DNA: TGTGCCAGCAGCGCCCGGACTAGCGGGGGAGAATCGAACACCGGGGAGCTGTTTTTT.

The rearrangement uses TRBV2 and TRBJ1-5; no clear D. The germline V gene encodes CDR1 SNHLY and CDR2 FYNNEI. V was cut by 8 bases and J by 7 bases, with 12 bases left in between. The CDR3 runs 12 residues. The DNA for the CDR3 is TGTGCCAGCTCTGAACGGGTGCAGCCCCAGCATTTT. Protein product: CASSERVQPQHF.

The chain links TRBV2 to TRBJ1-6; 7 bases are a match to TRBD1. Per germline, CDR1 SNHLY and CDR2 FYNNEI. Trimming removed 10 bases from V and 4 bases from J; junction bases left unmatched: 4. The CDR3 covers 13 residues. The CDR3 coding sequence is TGTGCCACCCAGGGACAGTATAATTCACCCCTCCACTTT. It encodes CATQGQYNSPLHF.

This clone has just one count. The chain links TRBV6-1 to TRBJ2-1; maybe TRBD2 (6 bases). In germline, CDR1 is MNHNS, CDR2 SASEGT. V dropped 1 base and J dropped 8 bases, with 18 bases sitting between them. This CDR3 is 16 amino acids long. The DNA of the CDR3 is TGTGCCAGCAGTGAAGTACTAGCTTTCAATTGGGATGAGCAGTTCTTC. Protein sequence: CASSEVLAFNWDEQFF.

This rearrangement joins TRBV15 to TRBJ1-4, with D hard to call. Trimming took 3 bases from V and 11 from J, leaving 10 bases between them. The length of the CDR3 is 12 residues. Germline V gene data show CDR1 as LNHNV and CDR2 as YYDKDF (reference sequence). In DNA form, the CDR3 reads TGTGCCACCAGCAGTCCAAGGAGGAAACTGTTTTTT. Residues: CATSSPRRKLFF. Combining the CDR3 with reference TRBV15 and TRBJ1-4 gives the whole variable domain DAMVIQNPRYQVTQFGKPVTLSCSQTLNHNVMYWYQQKSSQAPKLLFHYYDKDFNNEADTPDNFQSRRPNTSFCFLDIRSPGLGDTAMYLCATSSPRRKLFFGSGTQLSVL.

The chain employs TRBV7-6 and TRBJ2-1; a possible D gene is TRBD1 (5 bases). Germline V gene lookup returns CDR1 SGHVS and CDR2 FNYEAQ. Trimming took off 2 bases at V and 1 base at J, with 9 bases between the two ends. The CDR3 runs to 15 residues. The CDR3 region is CASSLRAGSYNEQFF. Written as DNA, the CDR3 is TGTGCCAGCAGCTTACGGGCAGGGTCCTACAATGAGCAGTTCTTC. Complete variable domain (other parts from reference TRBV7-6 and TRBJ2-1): GAGVSQSPRYKVTKRGQDVALRCDPISGHVSLYWYRQALGQGPEFLTYFNYEAQQDKSGLPNDRFSAERPEGSISTLTIQRTEQRDSAMYRCASSLRAGSYNEQFFGPGTRLTVL.

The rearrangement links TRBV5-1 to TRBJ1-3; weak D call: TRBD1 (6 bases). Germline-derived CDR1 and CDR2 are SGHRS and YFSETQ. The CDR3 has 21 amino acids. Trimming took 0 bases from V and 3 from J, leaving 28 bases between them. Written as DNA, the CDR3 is TGCGCCAGCAGCTTGGCCCTTTCTGTCTATAACCCAGGGACAAGTGGAAACACCATATATTTT. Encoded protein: CASSLALSVYNPGTSGNTIYF.

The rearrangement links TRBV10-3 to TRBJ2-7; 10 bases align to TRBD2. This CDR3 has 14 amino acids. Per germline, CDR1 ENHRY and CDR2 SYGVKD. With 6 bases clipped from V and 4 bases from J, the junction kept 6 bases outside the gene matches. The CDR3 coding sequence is TGTGCCATCAGGCCAGCGGGGGGGATATACGAGCAGTACTTC. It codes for CAIRPAGGIYEQYF.

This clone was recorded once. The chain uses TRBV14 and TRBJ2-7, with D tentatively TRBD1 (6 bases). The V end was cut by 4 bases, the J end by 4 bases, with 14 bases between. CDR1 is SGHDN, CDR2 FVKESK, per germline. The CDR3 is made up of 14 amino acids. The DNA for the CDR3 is TGTGCCAGCAGCCGATCAGGACAGTCGTACGAGCAGTACTTC. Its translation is CASSRSGQSYEQYF.

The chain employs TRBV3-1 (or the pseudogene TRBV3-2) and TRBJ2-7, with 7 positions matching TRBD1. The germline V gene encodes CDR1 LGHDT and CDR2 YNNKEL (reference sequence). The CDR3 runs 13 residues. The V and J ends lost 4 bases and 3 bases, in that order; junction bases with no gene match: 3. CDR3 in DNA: TGTGCCAGCAGCCTCCGGGACAGCTACGAGCAGTACTTC. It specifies CASSLRDSYEQYF.

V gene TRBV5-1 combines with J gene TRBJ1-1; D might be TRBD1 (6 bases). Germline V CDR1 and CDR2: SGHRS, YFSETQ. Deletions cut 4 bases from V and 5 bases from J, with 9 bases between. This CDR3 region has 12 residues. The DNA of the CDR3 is TGCGCCAGCAGCGTCGGACAGACTGAAGCTTTCTTT. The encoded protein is CASSVGQTEAFF.

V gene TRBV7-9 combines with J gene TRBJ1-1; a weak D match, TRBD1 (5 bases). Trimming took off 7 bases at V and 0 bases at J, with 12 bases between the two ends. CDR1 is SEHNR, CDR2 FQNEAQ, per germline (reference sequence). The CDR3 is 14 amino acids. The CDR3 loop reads CASTRGGMNTEAFF. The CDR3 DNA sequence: TGTGCCAGCACCCGGGGGGGGATGAACACTGAAGCTTTCTTT.

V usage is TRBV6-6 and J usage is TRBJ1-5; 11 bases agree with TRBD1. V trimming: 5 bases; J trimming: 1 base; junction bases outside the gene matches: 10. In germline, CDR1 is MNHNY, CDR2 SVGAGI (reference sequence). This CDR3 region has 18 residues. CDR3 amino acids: CASSRTGGGGKSNQPQHF. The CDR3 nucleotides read TGTGCCAGCAGTCGGACAGGGGGCGGCGGGAAGAGCAATCAGCCCCAGCATTTT.

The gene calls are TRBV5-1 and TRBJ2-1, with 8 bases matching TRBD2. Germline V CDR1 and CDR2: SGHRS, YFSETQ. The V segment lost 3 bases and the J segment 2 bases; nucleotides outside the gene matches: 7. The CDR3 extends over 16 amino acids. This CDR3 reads CASSWQRGTPYNEQFF. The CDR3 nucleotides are TGCGCCAGCAGCTGGCAGCGGGGGACCCCCTACAATGAGCAGTTCTTC.

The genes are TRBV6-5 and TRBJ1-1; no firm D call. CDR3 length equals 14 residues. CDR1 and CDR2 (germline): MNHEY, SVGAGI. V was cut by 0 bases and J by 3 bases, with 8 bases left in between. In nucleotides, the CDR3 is TGTGCCAGCAGTTACTCGGAGCGCTACACTGAAGCTTTCTTT. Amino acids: CASSYSERYTEAFF.

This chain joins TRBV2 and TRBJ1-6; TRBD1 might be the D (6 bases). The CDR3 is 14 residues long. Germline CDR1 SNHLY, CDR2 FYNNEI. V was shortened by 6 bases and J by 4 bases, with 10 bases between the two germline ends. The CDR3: CASRGQTYNSPLHF. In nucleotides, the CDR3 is TGTGCCAGCAGAGGACAGACTTATAATTCACCCCTCCACTTT.

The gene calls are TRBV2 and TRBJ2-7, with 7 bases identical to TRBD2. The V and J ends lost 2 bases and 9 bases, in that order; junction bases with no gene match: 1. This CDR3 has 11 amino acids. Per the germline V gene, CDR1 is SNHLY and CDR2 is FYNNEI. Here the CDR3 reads CASSETSVQYF. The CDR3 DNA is TGTGCCAGCAGTGAAACTAGCGTGCAGTACTTC.

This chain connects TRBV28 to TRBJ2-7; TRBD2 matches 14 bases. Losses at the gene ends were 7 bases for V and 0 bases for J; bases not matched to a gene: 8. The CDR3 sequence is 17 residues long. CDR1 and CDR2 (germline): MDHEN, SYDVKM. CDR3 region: CASNLGLAGGNSYEQYF. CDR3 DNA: TGTGCCAGCAATCTTGGACTAGCGGGGGGAAACTCCTACGAGCAGTACTTC.

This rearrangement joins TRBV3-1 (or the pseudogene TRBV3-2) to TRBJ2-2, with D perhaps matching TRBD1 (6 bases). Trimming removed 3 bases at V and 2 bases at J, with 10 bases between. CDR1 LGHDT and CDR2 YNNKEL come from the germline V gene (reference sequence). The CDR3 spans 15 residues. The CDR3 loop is CASSHGTLNTGELFF. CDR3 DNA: TGTGCCAGCAGCCACGGGACACTTAACACCGGGGAGCTGTTTTTT.

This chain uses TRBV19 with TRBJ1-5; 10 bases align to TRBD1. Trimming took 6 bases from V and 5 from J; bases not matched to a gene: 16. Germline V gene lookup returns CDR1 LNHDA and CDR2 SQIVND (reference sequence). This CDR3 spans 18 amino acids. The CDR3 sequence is CASRPGQGPHFADQPQHF. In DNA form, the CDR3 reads TGTGCCAGTAGGCCGGGACAGGGGCCCCACTTTGCCGATCAGCCCCAGCATTTT.

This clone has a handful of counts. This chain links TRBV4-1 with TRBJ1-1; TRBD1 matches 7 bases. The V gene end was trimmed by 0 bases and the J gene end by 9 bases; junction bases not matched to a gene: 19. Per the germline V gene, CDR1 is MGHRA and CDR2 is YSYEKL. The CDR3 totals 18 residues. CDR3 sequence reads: CASSQDGRAGRGMMKAFF. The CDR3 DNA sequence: TGCGCCAGCAGCCAAGACGGAAGGGCAGGCAGGGGGATGATGAAAGCTTTCTTT.

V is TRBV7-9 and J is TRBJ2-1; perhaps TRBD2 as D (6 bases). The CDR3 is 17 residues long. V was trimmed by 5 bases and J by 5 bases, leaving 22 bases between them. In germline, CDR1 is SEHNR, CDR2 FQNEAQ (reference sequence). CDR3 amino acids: CASSPTRGEEGHNEQFF. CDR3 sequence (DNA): TGTGCCAGCAGCCCGACCCGAGGAGAGGAGGGTCACAATGAGCAGTTCTTC.

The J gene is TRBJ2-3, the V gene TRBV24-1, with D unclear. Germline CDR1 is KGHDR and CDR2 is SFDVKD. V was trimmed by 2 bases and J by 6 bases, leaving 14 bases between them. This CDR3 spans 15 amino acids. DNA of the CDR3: TGTGCCACCAGTGATTATAGATCCTCCGGGGATACGCAGTATTTT. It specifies CATSDYRSSGDTQYF.

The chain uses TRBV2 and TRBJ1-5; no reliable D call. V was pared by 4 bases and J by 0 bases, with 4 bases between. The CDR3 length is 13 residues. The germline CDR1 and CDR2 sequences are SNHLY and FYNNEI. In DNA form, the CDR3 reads TGTGCCAGCAGTGTTCATAGCAATCAGCCCCAGCATTTT. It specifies CASSVHSNQPQHF.

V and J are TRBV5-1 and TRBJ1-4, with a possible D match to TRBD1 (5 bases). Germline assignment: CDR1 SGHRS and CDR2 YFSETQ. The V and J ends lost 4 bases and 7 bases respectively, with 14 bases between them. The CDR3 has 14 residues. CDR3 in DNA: TGCGCCAGCAGCCATGACAGTACAAGTGAAAAACTGTTTTTT. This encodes CASSHDSTSEKLFF.

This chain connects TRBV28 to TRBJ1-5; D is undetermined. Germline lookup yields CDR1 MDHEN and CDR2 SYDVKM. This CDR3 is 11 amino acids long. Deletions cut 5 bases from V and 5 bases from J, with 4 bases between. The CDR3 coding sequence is TGTGCCAGCAGTCTCGATCAGCCCCAGCATTTT. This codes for CASSLDQPQHF. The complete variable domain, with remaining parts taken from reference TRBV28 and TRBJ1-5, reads DVKVTQSSRYLVKRTGEKVFLECVQDMDHENMFWYRQDPGLGLRLIYFSYDVKMKEKGDIPEGYSVSREKKERFSLILESASTNQTSMYLCASSLDQPQHFGDGTRLSIL.

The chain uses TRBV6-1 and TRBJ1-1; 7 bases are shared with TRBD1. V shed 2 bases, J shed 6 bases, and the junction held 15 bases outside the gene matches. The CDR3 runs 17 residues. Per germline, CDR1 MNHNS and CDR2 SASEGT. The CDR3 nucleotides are TGTGCCAGCAGTGAACCGGGACAGCCAAGGGGTATCGCTGAAGCTTTCTTT. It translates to CASSEPGQPRGIAEAFF.

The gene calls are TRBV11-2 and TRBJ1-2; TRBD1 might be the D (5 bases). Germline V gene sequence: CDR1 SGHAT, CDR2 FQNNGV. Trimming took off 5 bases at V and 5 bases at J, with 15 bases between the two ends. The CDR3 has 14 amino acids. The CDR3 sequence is CASSPLMGGYGYTF. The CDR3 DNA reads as TGTGCCAGCAGCCCATTAATGGGGGGGTATGGCTACACCTTC.

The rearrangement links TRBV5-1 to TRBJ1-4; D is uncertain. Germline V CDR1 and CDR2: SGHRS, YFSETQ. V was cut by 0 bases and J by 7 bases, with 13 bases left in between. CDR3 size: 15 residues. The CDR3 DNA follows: TGCGCCAGCAGCTTGGAAGGCAGGTACCGTGAAAAACTGTTTTTT. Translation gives CASSLEGRYREKLFF.

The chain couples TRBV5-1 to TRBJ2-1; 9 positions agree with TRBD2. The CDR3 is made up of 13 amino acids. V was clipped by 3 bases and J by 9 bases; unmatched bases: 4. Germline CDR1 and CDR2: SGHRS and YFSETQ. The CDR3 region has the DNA TGCGCCAGCAGCTGGCGGGGGGGCGGTGAGCAGTTCTTC. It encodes CASSWRGGGEQFF.

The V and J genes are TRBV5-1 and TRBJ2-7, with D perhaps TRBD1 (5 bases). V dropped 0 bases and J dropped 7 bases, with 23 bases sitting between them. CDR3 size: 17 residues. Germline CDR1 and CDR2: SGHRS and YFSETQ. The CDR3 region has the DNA TGCGCCAGCAGCTTGGGGGTTGGGGCAGCCAACCTTTTGGAGCAGTACTTC. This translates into CASSLGVGAANLLEQYF. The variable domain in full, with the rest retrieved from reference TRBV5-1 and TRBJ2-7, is KAGVTQTPRYLIKTRGQQVTLSCSPISGHRSVSWYQQTPGQGLQFLFEYFSETQRNKGNFPGRFSGRQFSNSRSEMNVSTLELGDSALYLCASSLGVGAANLLEQYFGPGTRLTVT.

The CDR3: CSAEGGGPTYEQYF. The CDR3 DNA reads TGCAGCGCGGAGGGCGGGGGACCTACCTACGAGCAGTACTTC. The genes are TRBV29-1 and TRBJ2-7, with 7 bases identical to TRBD2. CDR1 SQVTM and CDR2 ANQGSEA come from the germline V gene. CDR3 length: 14 residues. V was clipped by 7 bases and J by 2 bases; unmatched bases: 11.